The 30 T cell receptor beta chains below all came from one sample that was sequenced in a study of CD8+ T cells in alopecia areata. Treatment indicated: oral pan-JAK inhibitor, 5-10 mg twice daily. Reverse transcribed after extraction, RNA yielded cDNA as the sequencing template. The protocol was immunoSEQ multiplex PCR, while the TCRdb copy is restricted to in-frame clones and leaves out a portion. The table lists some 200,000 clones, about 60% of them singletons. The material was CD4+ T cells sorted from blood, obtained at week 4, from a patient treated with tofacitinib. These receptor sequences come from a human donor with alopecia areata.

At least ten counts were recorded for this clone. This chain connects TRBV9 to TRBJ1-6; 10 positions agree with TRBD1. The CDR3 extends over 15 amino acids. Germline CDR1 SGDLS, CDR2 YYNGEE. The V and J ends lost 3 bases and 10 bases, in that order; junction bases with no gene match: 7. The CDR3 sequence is CASSAATGGGSPLHF. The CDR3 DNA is TGTGCCAGCAGCGCCGCGACAGGGGGCGGCTCACCCCTCCACTTT.

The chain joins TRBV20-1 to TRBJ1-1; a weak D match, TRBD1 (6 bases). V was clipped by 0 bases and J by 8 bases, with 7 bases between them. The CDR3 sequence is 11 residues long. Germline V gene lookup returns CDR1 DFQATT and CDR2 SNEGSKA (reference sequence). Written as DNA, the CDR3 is TGCAGTGCTAGAGACGACAGGGAAGCTTTCTTT. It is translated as CSARDDREAFF.

CDR3 nucleotides: TGTGCGACGAGGACAGTCTATGGCTACACCTTC. Translated, it gives CATRTVYGYTF. J is TRBJ1-2 and V is TRBV28; tentatively, D is TRBD1 (6 bases). Germline-derived CDR1 and CDR2 are MDHEN and SYDVKM. The CDR3 has 11 residues.

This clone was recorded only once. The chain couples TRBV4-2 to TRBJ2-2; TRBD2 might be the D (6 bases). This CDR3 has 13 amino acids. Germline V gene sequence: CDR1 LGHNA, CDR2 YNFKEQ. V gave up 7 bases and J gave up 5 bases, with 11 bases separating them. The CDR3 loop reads CASTGRGTGELFF. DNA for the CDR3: TGTGCCAGCACGGGCCGGGGGACCGGGGAGCTGTTTTTT.

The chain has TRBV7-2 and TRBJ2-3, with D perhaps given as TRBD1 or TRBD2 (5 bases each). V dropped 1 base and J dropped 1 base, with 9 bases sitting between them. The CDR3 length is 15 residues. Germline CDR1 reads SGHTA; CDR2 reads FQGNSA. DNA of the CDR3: TGTGCCAGCAGCTTAGGGGACGGCCGCACAGATACGCAGTATTTT. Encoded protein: CASSLGDGRTDTQYF.

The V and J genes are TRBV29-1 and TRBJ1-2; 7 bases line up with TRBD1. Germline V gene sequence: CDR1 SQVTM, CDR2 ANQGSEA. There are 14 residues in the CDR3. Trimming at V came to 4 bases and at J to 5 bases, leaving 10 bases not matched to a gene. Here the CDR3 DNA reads TGCAGCGTTGCACCGACAGGGCCGGGATATGGCTACACCTTC. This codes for CSVAPTGPGYGYTF.

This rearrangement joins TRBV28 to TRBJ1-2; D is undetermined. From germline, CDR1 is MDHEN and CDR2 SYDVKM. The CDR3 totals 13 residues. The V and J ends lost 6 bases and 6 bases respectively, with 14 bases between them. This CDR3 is CASSTSGQDGYTF. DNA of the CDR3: TGTGCCAGCAGCACCTCCGGGCAGGATGGCTACACCTTC.

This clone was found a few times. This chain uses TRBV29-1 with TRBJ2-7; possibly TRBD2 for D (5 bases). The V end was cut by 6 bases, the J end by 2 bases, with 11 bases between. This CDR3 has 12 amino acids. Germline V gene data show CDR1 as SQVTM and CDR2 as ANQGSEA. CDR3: CSVRRGPYEQYF. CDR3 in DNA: TGCAGCGTACGACGGGGTCCCTACGAGCAGTACTTC.

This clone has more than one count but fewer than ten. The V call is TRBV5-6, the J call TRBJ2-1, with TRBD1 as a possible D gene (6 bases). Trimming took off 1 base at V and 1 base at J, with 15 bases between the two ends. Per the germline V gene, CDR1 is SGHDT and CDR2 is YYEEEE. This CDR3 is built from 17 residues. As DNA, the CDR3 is TGTGCCAGCAGCTTGATGTACGAACAGGGATCCTACAATGAGCAGTTCTTC. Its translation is CASSLMYEQGSYNEQFF.

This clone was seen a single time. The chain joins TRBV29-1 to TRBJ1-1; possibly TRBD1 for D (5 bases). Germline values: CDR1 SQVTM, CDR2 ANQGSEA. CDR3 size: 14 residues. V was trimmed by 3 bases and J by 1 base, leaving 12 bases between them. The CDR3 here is CSVEPLTGNTEAFF. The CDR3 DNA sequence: TGCAGCGTTGAGCCACTTACAGGGAACACTGAAGCTTTCTTT.

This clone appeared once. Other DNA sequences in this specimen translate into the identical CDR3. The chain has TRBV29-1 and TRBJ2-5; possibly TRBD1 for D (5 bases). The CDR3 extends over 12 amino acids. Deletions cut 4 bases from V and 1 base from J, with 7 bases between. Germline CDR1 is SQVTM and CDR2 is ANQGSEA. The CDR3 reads CSVGQSQETQYF. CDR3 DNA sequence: TGCAGCGTTGGACAGTCCCAAGAGACCCAGTACTTC.

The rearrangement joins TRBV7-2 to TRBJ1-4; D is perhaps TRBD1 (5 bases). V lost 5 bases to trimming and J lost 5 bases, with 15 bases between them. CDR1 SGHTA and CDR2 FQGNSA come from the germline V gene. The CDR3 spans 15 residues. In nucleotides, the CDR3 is TGTGCCAGCAGCCCCGGTGTGGGGCCAAATGAAAAACTGTTTTTT. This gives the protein CASSPGVGPNEKLFF. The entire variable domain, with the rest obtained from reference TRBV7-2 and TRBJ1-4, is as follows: GAGVSQSPSNKVTEKGKDVELRCDPISGHTALYWYRQSLGQGLEFLIYFQGNSAPDKSGLPSDRFSAERTGGSVSTLTIQRTQQEDSAVYLCASSPGVGPNEKLFFGSGTQLSVL.

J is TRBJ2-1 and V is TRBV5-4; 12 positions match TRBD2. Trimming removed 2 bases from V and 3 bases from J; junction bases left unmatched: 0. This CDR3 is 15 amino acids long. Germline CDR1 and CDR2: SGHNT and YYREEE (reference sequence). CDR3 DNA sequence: TGTGCCAGCAGCTTACTAGCGGGGGGCTACAATGAGCAGTTCTTC. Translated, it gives CASSLLAGGYNEQFF.

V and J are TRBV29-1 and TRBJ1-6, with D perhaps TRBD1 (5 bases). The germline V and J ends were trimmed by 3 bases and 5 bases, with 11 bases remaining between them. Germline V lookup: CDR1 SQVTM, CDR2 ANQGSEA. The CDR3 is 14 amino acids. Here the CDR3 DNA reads TGCAGCGTTGACGGAGGGACCGATAATTCACCCCTCCACTTT. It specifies CSVDGGTDNSPLHF. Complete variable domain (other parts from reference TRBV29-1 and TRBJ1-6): SAVISQKPSRDICQRGTSLTIQCQVDSQVTMMFWYRQQPGQSLTLIATANQGSEATYESGFVIDKFPISRPNLTFSTLTVSNMSPEDSSIYLCSVDGGTDNSPLHFGNGTRLTVT.

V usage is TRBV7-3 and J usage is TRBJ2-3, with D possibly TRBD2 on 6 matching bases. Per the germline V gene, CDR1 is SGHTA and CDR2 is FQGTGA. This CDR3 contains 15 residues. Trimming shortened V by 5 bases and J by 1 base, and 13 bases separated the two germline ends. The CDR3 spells CASSPGRGRTDTQYF. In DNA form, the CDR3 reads TGTGCCAGCAGCCCGGGGCGGGGTCGCACAGATACGCAGTATTTT.

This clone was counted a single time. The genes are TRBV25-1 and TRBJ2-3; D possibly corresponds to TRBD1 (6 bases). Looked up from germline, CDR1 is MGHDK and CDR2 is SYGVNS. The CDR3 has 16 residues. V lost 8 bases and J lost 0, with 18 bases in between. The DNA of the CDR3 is TGTGCCAGCGGCCCCGGGACAACAACTAGCACAGATACGCAGTATTTT. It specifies CASGPGTTTSTDTQYF.

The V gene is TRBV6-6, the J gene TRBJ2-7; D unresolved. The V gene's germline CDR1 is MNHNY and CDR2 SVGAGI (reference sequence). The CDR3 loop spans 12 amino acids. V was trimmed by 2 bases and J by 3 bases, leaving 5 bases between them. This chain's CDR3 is CASSYEGYEQYF. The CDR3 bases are TGTGCCAGCAGTTACGAAGGCTACGAGCAGTACTTC.

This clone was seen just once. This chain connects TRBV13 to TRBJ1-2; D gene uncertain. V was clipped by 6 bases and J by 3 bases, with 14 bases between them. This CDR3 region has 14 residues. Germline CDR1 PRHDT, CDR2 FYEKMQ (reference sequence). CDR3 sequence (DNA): TGTGCCAGCAGGCCCCCGGCCCGGGACTATGGCTACACCTTC. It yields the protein CASRPPARDYGYTF.

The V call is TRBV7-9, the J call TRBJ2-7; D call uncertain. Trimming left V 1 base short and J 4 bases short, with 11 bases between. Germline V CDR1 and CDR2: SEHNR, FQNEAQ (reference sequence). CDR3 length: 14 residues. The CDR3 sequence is CASSLEGRGYEQYF. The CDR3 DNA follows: TGTGCCAGCAGCTTAGAAGGCAGAGGATACGAGCAGTACTTC.

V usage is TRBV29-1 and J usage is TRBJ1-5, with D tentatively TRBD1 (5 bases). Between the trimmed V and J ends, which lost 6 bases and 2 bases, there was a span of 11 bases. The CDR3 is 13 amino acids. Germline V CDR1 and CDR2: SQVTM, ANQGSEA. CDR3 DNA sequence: TGCAGCGTCGGAGGGGTGGGCAATCAGCCCCAGCATTTT. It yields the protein CSVGGVGNQPQHF.

CDR3 in DNA: TGTGCCAGCAGCATCGGACAGGGCGATCAGTACTTC. Protein: CASSIGQGDQYF. The chain has TRBV2 and TRBJ2-4; 8 nucleotides align to TRBD1. The J segment lost 12 bases and the V segment lost 6 bases, leaving 7 bases of the junction unmatched. The CDR3 runs 12 residues. CDR1 and CDR2 (germline): SNHLY, FYNNEI.

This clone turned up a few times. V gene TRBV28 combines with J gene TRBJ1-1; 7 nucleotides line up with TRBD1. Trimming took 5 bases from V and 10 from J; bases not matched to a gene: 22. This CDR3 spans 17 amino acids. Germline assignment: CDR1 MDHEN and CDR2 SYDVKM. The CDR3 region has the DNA TGTGCCAGCAGTCCCATGGCAGACCGGGACAGCTCCTCGGGAGCTTTCTTT. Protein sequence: CASSPMADRDSSSGAFF.

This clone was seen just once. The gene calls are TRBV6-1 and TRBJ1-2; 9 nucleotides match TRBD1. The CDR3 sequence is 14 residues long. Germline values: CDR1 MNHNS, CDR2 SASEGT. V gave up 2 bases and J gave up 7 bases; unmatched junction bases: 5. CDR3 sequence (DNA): TGTGCCAGCAGTGAATTGGACAGGGGTGGTGGCTACACCTTC. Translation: CASSELDRGGGYTF.

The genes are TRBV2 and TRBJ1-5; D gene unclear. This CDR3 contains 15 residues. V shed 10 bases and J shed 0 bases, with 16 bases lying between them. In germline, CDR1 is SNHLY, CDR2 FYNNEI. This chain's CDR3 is CATTKSLISNQPQHF. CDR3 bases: TGTGCCACCACCAAGTCTTTAATTAGCAATCAGCCCCAGCATTTT.

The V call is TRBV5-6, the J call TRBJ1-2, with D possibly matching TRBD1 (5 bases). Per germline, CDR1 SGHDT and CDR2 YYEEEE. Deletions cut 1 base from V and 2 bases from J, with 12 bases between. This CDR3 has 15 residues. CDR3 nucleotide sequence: TGTGCCAGCAGCTTGAGCCAGGGTGAGAACTATGGCTACACCTTC. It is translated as CASSLSQGENYGYTF.

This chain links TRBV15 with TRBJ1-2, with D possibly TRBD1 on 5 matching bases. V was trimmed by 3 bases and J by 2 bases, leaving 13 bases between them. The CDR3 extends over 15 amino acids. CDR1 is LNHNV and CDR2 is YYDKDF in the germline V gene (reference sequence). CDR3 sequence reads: CATSRPAGRNYGYTF. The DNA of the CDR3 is TGTGCCACCAGCAGGCCCGCAGGGAGAAACTATGGCTACACCTTC.

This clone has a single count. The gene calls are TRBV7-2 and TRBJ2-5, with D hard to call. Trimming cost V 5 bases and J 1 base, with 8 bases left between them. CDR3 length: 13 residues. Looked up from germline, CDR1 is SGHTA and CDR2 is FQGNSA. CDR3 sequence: CASSPRPQETQYF. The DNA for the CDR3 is TGTGCCAGCAGCCCGCGCCCCCAAGAGACCCAGTACTTC.

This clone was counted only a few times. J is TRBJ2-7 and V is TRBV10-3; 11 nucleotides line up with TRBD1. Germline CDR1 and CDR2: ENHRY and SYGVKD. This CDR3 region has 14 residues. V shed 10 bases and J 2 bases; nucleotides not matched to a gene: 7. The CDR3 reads CASVPGQGAYEQYF. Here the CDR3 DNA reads TGTGCCAGCGTCCCGGGACAGGGGGCCTACGAGCAGTACTTC.

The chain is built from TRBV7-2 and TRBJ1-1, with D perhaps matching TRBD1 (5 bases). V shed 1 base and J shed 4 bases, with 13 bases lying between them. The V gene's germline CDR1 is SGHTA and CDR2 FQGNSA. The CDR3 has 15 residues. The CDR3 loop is CASSLVSMGGTEAFF. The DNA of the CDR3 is TGTGCCAGCAGCTTAGTATCGATGGGGGGCACTGAAGCTTTCTTT.

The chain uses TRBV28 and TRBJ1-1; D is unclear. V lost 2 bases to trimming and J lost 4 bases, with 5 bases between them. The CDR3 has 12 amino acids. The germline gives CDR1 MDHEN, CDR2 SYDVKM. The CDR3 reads CASSLPATEAFF. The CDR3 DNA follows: TGTGCCAGCAGTTTACCGGCCACTGAAGCTTTCTTT.